This TCR beta chain was captured by sequencing in a study of identical twins. Overall study results and limits: Fewer insertions marked abundant cord blood beta clonotypes; young adult naive trended weakly, memory not at all.

TCRdb independently ran MiXCR on the 5' RACE reads; one entry per CDR3 protein. The data contain 700,000 or so distinct CDR3 sequences, about 20% of them singletons. In its sample, this clonotype was seen a few times. What it binds is not known. Germline V lookup: CDR1 MNHNS, CDR2 SASEGT. V dropped 7 bases and J dropped 4; count of bases not matched to a gene: 15. This CDR3 has 17 amino acids. This sample also belongs to another study, concerning T cells expressing NK-cell markers. In that study: The TCR beta repertoires were obtained from sorted CD3+CD56+NKG2C+, CD3+CD56+NKG2C- and CD3+CD56-NKG2C+ T cells.

The chain employs TRBV6-1 and TRBJ2-7; TRBD2 agrees at 11 bases. The sample was PBMCs. This TCR came from a woman younger than 35 in good health. DNA for the CDR3: TGTGCCAGCACCCCGGGTAGCGGGAGGGCCGTACGGTACGAGCAGTACTTC. Translation gives CASTPGSGRAVRYEQYF.